This paragraph covers one TCR beta chain sequence. Its antigen remains unidentified. This sample was included in a study of Tregs in tolerant kidney transplant recipients. This table comes from immunoSEQ multiplex PCR, and its TCRdb copy is limited to in-frame clones, with some not included. Of 200,000 to 300,000 clones detected, about 80% appear once; the ten largest clones hold around 0.6%. The study's findings and limits: No direct test of biological reproducibility was done here.

The CDR3 is 14 amino acids. Looked up from germline, CDR1 is SGHKS and CDR2 is YYEKEE (reference sequence). Trimming took 0 bases from V and 1 from J, leaving 7 bases between them. Thawed PBMCs were FACS-sorted into unstimulated CD4+CD25+CD127- regulatory T cells, CD4+CD25- non-regulatory cells, CD4 and CD8 cells. The sequenced material came from CD4+ T cells from blood. The clonotype originates from a human donor in good health. The chain links TRBV5-5 to TRBJ1-2; D is uncertain. CDR3 nucleotides: TGTGCCAGCAGCTTGGCCGACATTAACTATGGCTACACCTTC. Its translation is CASSLADINYGYTF.